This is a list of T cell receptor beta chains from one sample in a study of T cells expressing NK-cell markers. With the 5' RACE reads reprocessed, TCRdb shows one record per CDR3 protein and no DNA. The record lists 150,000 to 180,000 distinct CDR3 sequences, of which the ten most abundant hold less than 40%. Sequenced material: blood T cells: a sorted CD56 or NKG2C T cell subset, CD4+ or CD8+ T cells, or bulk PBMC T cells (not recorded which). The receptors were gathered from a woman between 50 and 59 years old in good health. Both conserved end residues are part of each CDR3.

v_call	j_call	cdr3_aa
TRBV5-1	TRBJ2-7	CASSLAETSDSYEQYF
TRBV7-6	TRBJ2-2	CASSSGLAGGNTGELFF
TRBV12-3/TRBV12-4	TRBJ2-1	CASSFTENNEQFF
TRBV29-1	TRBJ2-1	CSGKDYNEQFF
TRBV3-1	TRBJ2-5	CASSQELAGYTQETQYF
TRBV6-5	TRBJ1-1	CASQQGYTEAFF
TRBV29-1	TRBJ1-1	CSVDRVGAGEAFF
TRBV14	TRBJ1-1	CASSPRGGVEAFF
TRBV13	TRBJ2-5	CASSLQRVETQYF
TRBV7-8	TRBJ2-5	CASSLGVGLAGTQETQYF
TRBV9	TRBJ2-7	CASSVGVAATYEQYF
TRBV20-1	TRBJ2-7	CSANSGLGTSIYEQYF
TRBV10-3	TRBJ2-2	CAISTGTGGPNTGELFF
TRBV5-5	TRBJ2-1	CASSFTTGEISPHNEQFF
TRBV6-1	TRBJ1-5	CASSEVGGSNQPQHF
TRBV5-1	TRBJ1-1	CASSYEGGAEAFF
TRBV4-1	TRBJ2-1	CASSPERERQFF
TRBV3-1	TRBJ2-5	CASSQGAPAQYF
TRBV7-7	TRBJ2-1	CASSLQVGNEQFF
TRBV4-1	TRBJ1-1	CASSPPGRQPNTEAFF
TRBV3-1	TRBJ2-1	CASSQDPSPFEQFF
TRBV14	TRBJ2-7	CASSPNPGQGDYEQYF
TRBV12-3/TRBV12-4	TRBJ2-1	CAIDREGPGEQFF
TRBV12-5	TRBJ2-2	CASEGGAVSPLGELFF
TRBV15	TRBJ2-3	CATSRNSGATDTQYF
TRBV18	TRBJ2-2	CASSPVVGQPGELFF
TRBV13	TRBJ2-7	CASSRDRGLSYEQYF
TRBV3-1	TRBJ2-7	CASSLGVLRGEQYF
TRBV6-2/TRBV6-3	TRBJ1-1	CASSYADGTEAFF
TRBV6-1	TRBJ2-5	CASSEWAGGPQETQYF
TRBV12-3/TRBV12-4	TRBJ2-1	CASSKSDEQFF
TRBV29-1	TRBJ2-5	CSVEDTSEFQETQYF
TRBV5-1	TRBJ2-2	CASSLELTSGTGELFF
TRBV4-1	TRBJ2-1	CASSPRLAGAGFF
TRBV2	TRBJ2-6	CASSLHRDRVDSGANVLTF
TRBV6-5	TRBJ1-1	CASGFEHPEAFF
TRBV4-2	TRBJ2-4	CASSQEVASAKNIQYF
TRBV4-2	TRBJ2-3	CASSQGRGRADTQYF
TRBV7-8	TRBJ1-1	CASSLDRRTEAFF
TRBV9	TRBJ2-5	CASSVVAGLFGGETQYF
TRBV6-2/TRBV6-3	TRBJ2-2	CASNRLAGESGELFF